These 18 T cell receptor beta chains share one sample of origin, sequenced in a study of blood T cell repertoires in COVID-19. TCRdb keeps only in-frame clones here, not all; method: immunoSEQ multiplex PCR. The sample lists 150,000 to 200,000 clones, 86% occurring once. Sequencing was carried out using peripheral blood. These receptors were obtained from a woman of 80 years or more in a cohort sampled during active or convalescent COVID-19.

The chain combines TRBV6-1 with TRBJ1-1; a weak D match, TRBD1 (5 bases). The germline CDR1 and CDR2 sequences are MNHNS and SASEGT. The CDR3 extends over 14 amino acids. V was trimmed by 2 bases and J by 3 bases, leaving 10 bases between them. The CDR3 protein is CASSETGRHTEAFF. CDR3 nucleotides: TGTGCCAGCAGTGAAACAGGTCGCCACACTGAAGCTTTCTTT.

The rearrangement uses TRBV4-1 and TRBJ1-3, with D hard to call. V gave up 2 bases and J gave up 0 bases, with 8 bases separating them. Germline V gives CDR1 MGHRA, CDR2 YSYEKL. The CDR3 has 15 amino acids. The CDR3 bases are TGCGCCAGCAGCCAACAGGAAGGCTCTGGAAACACCATATATTTT. Amino acids: CASSQQEGSGNTIYF.

The chain links TRBV29-1 to TRBJ2-7; a possible D gene is TRBD2 (5 bases). This CDR3 spans 11 amino acids. The germline CDR1 and CDR2 sequences are SQVTM and ANQGSEA. Trimming took 7 bases from V and 6 from J, leaving 13 bases between them. DNA for the CDR3: TGCAGCGGCCGCGGCGGAGGCGAGCAGTACTTC. The encoded protein is CSGRGGGEQYF.

The rearrangement links TRBV15 to TRBJ2-7; 7 bases fit TRBD2. V lost 1 base to trimming and J lost 0 bases; unmatched junction nucleotides: 15. This CDR3 has 19 amino acids. Germline V gene data show CDR1 as LNHNV and CDR2 as YYDKDF (reference sequence). For the CDR3, the DNA is TGTGCCACCAGCAGAGCCGGAAGCACTACTAGCGCGTACTCCTACGAGCAGTACTTC. This encodes CATSRAGSTTSAYSYEQYF.

The J gene is TRBJ1-1, the V gene TRBV30; TRBD1 is a possible D gene (5 bases). The CDR3 length is 15 residues. The germline V gene encodes CDR1 GTSNPN and CDR2 SVGIG (reference sequence). V was shortened by 4 bases and J by 0 bases, with 15 bases between the two germline ends. As DNA, the CDR3 is TGTGCCTGGATCGGCACCGACAGCCTGAACACTGAAGCTTTCTTT. Amino acids: CAWIGTDSLNTEAFF.

This chain joins TRBV28 and TRBJ1-5, with a tentative D call TRBD1 (5 bases). V gave up 5 bases and J gave up 5 bases, with 19 bases separating them. The CDR3 has 16 amino acids. Germline V gives CDR1 MDHEN, CDR2 SYDVKM. DNA for the CDR3: TGTGCCAGCAGTCCTCCCATATTTCAGGGTTATCAGCCCCAGCATTTT. This gives the protein CASSPPIFQGYQPQHF.

The chain combines TRBV10-3 with TRBJ2-2; 8 bases match TRBD1. The J segment lost 7 bases and the V segment lost 3 bases, leaving 4 bases of the junction unmatched. CDR3 length: 14 residues. Germline lookup yields CDR1 ENHRY and CDR2 SYGVKD. CDR3 coding DNA: TGTGCCATCAGTGACAGGGGGCAGGGCGGGGAGCTGTTTTTT. Translated: CAISDRGQGGELFF.

This rearrangement joins TRBV10-1 to TRBJ2-1, with a weak D call TRBD2 (6 bases). V lost 4 bases and J 2 bases, leaving 9 bases between the germline ends. There are 14 residues in the CDR3. Germline lookup yields CDR1 WNHNN and CDR2 SYGVQD (reference sequence). The CDR3 DNA reads TGCGCCAGCAGTGCGTCGGGAGCCTACAATGAGCAGTTCTTC. Translation gives CASSASGAYNEQFF.

This chain uses TRBV11-2 with TRBJ2-3; D gene ambiguous. The CDR3 contains 15 residues. Germline V gene lookup returns CDR1 SGHAT and CDR2 FQNNGV. The ends were cut back, 5 bases at V and 2 bases at J, with 14 bases in the middle. Here the CDR3 DNA reads TGTGCCAGCAGCCAAGATGGCCTGCCCACAGATACGCAGTATTTT. It encodes CASSQDGLPTDTQYF.

A single count supports this clone. This sequence joins TRBV7-8 and TRBJ2-4; TRBD2 matches at 8 bases. The V and J ends lost 5 bases and 1 base, in that order; junction bases with no gene match: 7. The CDR3 has 16 residues. In germline, CDR1 is SGHVS, CDR2 FQNEAQ. The CDR3 DNA reads TGTGCCAGCAGCCTCTGGGGCGGGGGGGCCAAAAACATTCAGTACTTC. Translating gives CASSLWGGGAKNIQYF.

This chain connects TRBV11-3 to TRBJ2-1, with a possible D match to TRBD2 (6 bases). Trimming removed 1 base at V and 3 bases at J, with 13 bases between. Germline values: CDR1 SGHNT, CDR2 YENEEA. The CDR3 spans 16 residues. The CDR3 DNA reads as TGTGCCAGCAGCTTAGGAACCGGGAGAGGCTACAATGAGCAGTTCTTC. Its protein product is CASSLGTGRGYNEQFF. The variable domain in full, completed from reference TRBV11-3 and TRBJ2-1, reads EAGVVQSPRYKIIEKKQPVAFWCNPISGHNTLYWYLQNLGQGPELLIRYENEEAVDDSQLPKDRFSAERLKGVDSTLKIQPAELGDSAVYLCASSLGTGRGYNEQFFGPGTRLTVL.

The genes are TRBV5-6 and TRBJ2-3; tentative D call: TRBD2 (5 bases). This CDR3 has 15 residues. CDR1 and CDR2 (germline): SGHDT, YYEEEE. V was trimmed by 5 bases and J by 0 bases, leaving 13 bases between them. CDR3 bases: TGTGCCAGCAGTCCGGGGTTTACTAGCACAGATACGCAGTATTTT. This sequence encodes CASSPGFTSTDTQYF.

The chain employs TRBV6-1 and TRBJ2-7, with D maybe TRBD2 (5 bases). The CDR3 loop spans 15 amino acids. Germline CDR1 and CDR2: MNHNS and SASEGT. The DNA of the CDR3 is TGTGCCAGCAGTCAAGCTCGGGGTGGCGTCTACGAGCAGTACGTC. Amino acids: CASSQARGGVYEQYV.

The CDR3 here is CASSREVSDPGGKLFF. The CDR3 nucleotides are TGCGCCAGCAGCCGAGAAGTTTCCGACCCGGGGGGAAAACTGTTTTTT. The gene calls are TRBV4-1 and TRBJ1-4; tentative D call: TRBD1 (5 bases). This CDR3 has 16 amino acids. Germline loops: CDR1 MGHRA, CDR2 YSYEKL. V lost 4 bases to trimming and J lost 10 bases, with 22 bases between them.

This rearrangement joins TRBV5-1 to TRBJ1-5; 7 bases are shared with TRBD1. CDR3 length: 19 amino acids. The junction had 13 bases not matched to a gene; V was cut back by 0 bases and J by 1 base. The germline V gene encodes CDR1 SGHRS and CDR2 YFSETQ. The CDR3 DNA sequence: TGCGCCAGCAGCTTGGGGAGACAGGCGACAGGGAGGAGCAATCAGCCCCAGCATTTT. As protein: CASSLGRQATGRSNQPQHF.

The chain uses TRBV12-3 or TRBV12-4 and TRBJ1-5; D perhaps matches TRBD1 (5 bases). The CDR3 loop spans 13 amino acids. Trimming left V 4 bases short and J 6 bases short, with 10 bases between. CDR3 in DNA: TGTGCCAGCAGTTCCAGGGTCAGTCAGCCCCAGCATTTT. Residues: CASSSRVSQPQHF.

This chain uses TRBV6-5 with TRBJ2-7; D perhaps matches TRBD1 (5 bases). With 4 bases removed from V and 7 bases from J, the gap between germline ends came to 8 bases. The CDR3 has 11 residues. The germline V gene encodes CDR1 MNHEY and CDR2 SVGAGI. In DNA form, the CDR3 reads TGTGCCAGCAGTTTGCGGACAGAGCAGTACGTC. This codes for CASSLRTEQYV.

This chain joins TRBV5-6 and TRBJ1-2; TRBD1 aligns across 9 bases. V gave up 1 base and J gave up 1 base; unmatched junction bases: 5. The CDR3 extends over 16 amino acids. CDR1 is SGHDT and CDR2 is YYEEEE in the germline V gene. The chain's CDR3 is CASSLYGTGLNYGYTF. In DNA, the CDR3 is TGTGCCAGCAGCTTGTATGGGACAGGGCTTAACTATGGCTACACCTTC.